A single sample is the source of the 24 T cell receptor beta chains below, sequenced in a study of human T cells and chemical hapten exposure (dated by TCRdb to the early 2020s). Libraries came from RACE. The sequencer listed for this sample is NextSeq 500. TCRdb handled the public reads itself, with Q25 trimming in fastp and clone calling in MiXCR, and kept productive beta chains. When rows share a CDR3 protein, they turn into one entry using the most common DNA and genes. The sample profile shows 74,000 or so distinct CDR3 sequences; 10% of them were found once. The ten largest account for under 1.5% of the sample. The time point label, as the study defines it: patch test 1, 2 weeks after DPC sensitization. The sample's treatment or condition label, decoded: therapeutic diphenylcyclopropenone sensitization with weekly scalp DPC. This sample comprised whole blood, obtained in connection with sensitization to the hapten diphenylcyclopropenone (DPC). The receptor set was obtained from a woman in her forties or fifties with alopecia areata. Some clones in this sample may be carry-over from other donors' samples.

V and J are TRBV11-2 and TRBJ2-3; TRBD2 might be the D (7 bases). The CDR3 is made up of 15 amino acids. V was clipped by 5 bases and J by 1 base, with 13 bases between them. Germline CDR1 reads SGHAT; CDR2 reads FQNNGV. CDR3 sequence: CASSQKGGGTDTQYF. Here the CDR3 DNA reads TGTGCCAGCAGCCAGAAGGGGGGGGGCACAGATACGCAGTATTTT.

This clonotype was counted many times. The genes are TRBV5-1 and TRBJ2-3, with no clear D. Trimming pared 1 base from V and 9 bases from J, leaving 6 bases between. This CDR3 spans 11 amino acids. The germline CDR1 and CDR2 sequences are SGHRS and YFSETQ. CDR3 bases: TGCGCCAGCAGCTTGATGGAAACGCAGTATTTT. Residues: CASSLMETQYF.

A few counts support this clonotype. V is TRBV20-1 and J is TRBJ2-5; 7 bases match TRBD1. Trimming removed 3 bases from V and 4 bases from J; junction bases left unmatched: 11. Germline loops: CDR1 DFQATT, CDR2 SNEGSKA (reference sequence). The CDR3 extends over 15 amino acids. The CDR3 nucleotides read TGCAGTGCTAGCGACTTGACAGGGAAACGAGAGACCCAGTACTTC. Translated: CSASDLTGKRETQYF.

This chain uses TRBV7-8 with TRBJ2-5; D perhaps matches TRBD1 (5 bases). The ends were cut back, 5 bases at V and 5 bases at J, with 24 bases in the middle. Germline assignment: CDR1 SGHVS and CDR2 FQNEAQ. This CDR3 contains 17 residues. CDR3 DNA sequence: TGTGCCAGCAGCCAGCCCCGCAGGGTGGACATATTGGAGACCCAGTACTTC. As protein: CASSQPRRVDILETQYF. The whole variable domain, filled in from reference TRBV7-8 and TRBJ2-5, reads GAGVSQSPRYKVAKRGQDVALRCDPISGHVSLFWYQQALGQGPEFLTYFQNEAQLDKSGLPSDRFFAERPEGSVSTLKIQRTQQEDSAVYLCASSQPRRVDILETQYFGPGTRLLVL.

The sample holds many counts of this clonotype. The CDR3: CASSQAPYEQYF. The CDR3 nucleotides are TGTGCCAGCAGCCAGGCCCCCTACGAGCAGTACTTC. This rearrangement joins TRBV4-2 to TRBJ2-7; D remains ambiguous. The CDR3 length is 12 residues. Germline V gene data show CDR1 as LGHNA and CDR2 as YNFKEQ. The V end was cut by 3 bases, the J end by 2 bases, with 5 bases between.

This clonotype showed up just a few times. The gene calls are TRBV29-1 and TRBJ1-3; 8 nucleotides align to TRBD1. V lost 7 bases to trimming and J lost 0 bases; unmatched junction nucleotides: 5. Germline V CDR1 and CDR2: SQVTM, ANQGSEA. The length of the CDR3 is 14 residues. The DNA of the CDR3 is TGCAGCGGGAAAACAGGGGGCTCTGGAAACACCATATATTTT. Translation: CSGKTGGSGNTIYF.

V and J are TRBV27 and TRBJ2-2; 7 bases line up with TRBD1. The germline V gene encodes CDR1 MNHEY and CDR2 SMNVEV (reference sequence). The CDR3 consists of 13 residues. With V trimmed by 3 bases and J by 6 bases, 1 base remained unmatched. The CDR3 protein is CASSFTGAGELFF. The CDR3 DNA reads as TGTGCCAGCAGTTTCACAGGGGCCGGGGAGCTGTTTTTT.

The CDR3 DNA sequence: TGTGCCAGCAGCGGTCGGGGAAACTACAATGAGCAGTTCTTC. This encodes CASSGRGNYNEQFF. The gene calls are TRBV7-2 and TRBJ2-1; D may be TRBD2 (5 bases). In germline, CDR1 is SGHTA, CDR2 FQGNSA. Trimming shortened V by 5 bases and J by 3 bases, and 11 bases separated the two germline ends. This CDR3 contains 14 residues.

This clonotype was observed a handful of times. At one of its ends the junction is not consistent with the germline gene, which may arise from a read error. The chain recombines TRBV7-7 with TRBJ2-1, with 9 nucleotides matching TRBD1. Germline CDR1 reads SSHAT; CDR2 reads FNYEAQ (reference sequence). This CDR3 has 17 residues. CDR3 DNA sequence: TGTGCTAGCAGCCCACTGGTGGCAGGGACAGGGAGGAATGAGCAGTTCTTC. This gives the protein CASSPLVAGTGRNEQFF.

This rearrangement joins TRBV28 to TRBJ1-2; possibly TRBD1 for D (5 bases). V lost 5 bases, J lost 8 bases, and 21 bases lay in between. The length of the CDR3 is 15 residues. Germline V lookup: CDR1 MDHEN, CDR2 SYDVKM. Here the CDR3 reads CASSTPGTAVGGYTF. The CDR3 nucleotides read TGTGCCAGCAGTACCCCCGGGACCGCTGTGGGGGGCTACACCTTC.

In its sample, this clonotype was seen a few times. The genes are TRBV30 and TRBJ1-6; D gene uncertain. Looked up from germline, CDR1 is GTSNPN and CDR2 is SVGIG (reference sequence). Trimming took 3 bases from V and 7 from J, leaving 13 bases between them. This CDR3 has 14 residues. CDR3 region: CAWRVNSPNSPLHF. Here the CDR3 DNA reads TGTGCCTGGAGGGTTAACAGTCCAAATTCACCCCTCCACTTT.

This clonotype was detected a few times. The chain combines TRBV29-1 with TRBJ2-7, with D perhaps TRBD1 (6 bases). The germline CDR1 and CDR2 sequences are SQVTM and ANQGSEA. The V end lost 7 bases, the J end lost 5 bases, and 12 bases lay between the germline ends. The CDR3 totals 11 residues. The DNA of the CDR3 is TGCAGCGCCTGGAAGGGGGACGAGCAGTACTTC. It is translated as CSAWKGDEQYF.

This clonotype occurred many times. The chain recombines TRBV24-1 with TRBJ1-2; a weak D match, TRBD1 (5 bases). The CDR3 sequence is 16 residues long. Trimming took off 4 bases at V and 0 bases at J, with 14 bases between the two ends. The germline V gene encodes CDR1 KGHDR and CDR2 SFDVKD. The CDR3 DNA reads as TGTGCCACCAGTGACTCGGCAGGGCGTTCTAACTATGGCTACACCTTC. It translates to CATSDSAGRSNYGYTF.

Many counts were recorded for this clonotype. The chain is built from TRBV29-1 and TRBJ1-1; 11 bases line up with TRBD1. The germline CDR1 and CDR2 sequences are SQVTM and ANQGSEA. The CDR3 is made up of 14 amino acids. The trim removed 4 bases at V and 5 bases at J, leaving 6 bases unmatched. DNA for the CDR3: TGCAGCGTTGGGTTCGGACAGGGGGCAACTGAAGCTTTCTTT. This sequence encodes CSVGFGQGATEAFF.

The chain carries TRBV20-1 and TRBJ2-1; D not certain. In germline, CDR1 is DFQATT, CDR2 SNEGSKA (reference sequence). The V end lost 3 bases, the J end lost 0 bases, and 12 bases lay between the germline ends. This CDR3 is 15 amino acids long. This chain's CDR3 is CSASFGPNSYNEQFF. CDR3 nucleotides: TGCAGTGCTAGCTTCGGTCCCAACTCCTACAATGAGCAGTTCTTC.

In this sample, this clonotype turned up a few times. The V call is TRBV18, the J call TRBJ2-2; 7 bases agree with TRBD1. With V trimmed by 2 bases and J by 0 bases, 9 bases remained unmatched. Germline V lookup: CDR1 KGHSH, CDR2 LQKENI. The CDR3 is 18 amino acids. This chain's CDR3 is CASSPGDRRRTNTGELFF. The DNA of the CDR3 is TGTGCCAGCTCACCAGGGGACAGAAGACGGACGAACACCGGGGAGCTGTTTTTT. Filled out from reference TRBV18 and TRBJ2-2, the complete variable domain reads NAGVMQNPRHLVRRRGQEARLRCSPMKGHSHVYWYRQLPEEGLKFMVYLQKENIIDESGMPKERFSAEFPKEGPSILRIQQVVRGDSAAYFCASSPGDRRRTNTGELFFGEGSRLTVL.

J is TRBJ1-2 and V is TRBV7-2, with D uncertain. This CDR3 has 15 amino acids. From germline, CDR1 is SGHTA and CDR2 FQGNSA. V lost 1 base and J 0 bases, leaving 9 bases between the germline ends. CDR3: CASSLGPVANYGYTF. The CDR3, as DNA: TGTGCCAGCAGCTTAGGACCGGTAGCTAACTATGGCTACACCTTC.

The chain recombines TRBV29-1 with TRBJ2-3, with D maybe TRBD1 (5 bases). V lost 7 bases to trimming and J lost 3 bases, with 17 bases between them. This CDR3 region has 14 residues. Looked up from germline, CDR1 is SQVTM and CDR2 is ANQGSEA. The CDR3 region has the DNA TGCAGCGCCAAATCGCCAACAGGAACAGATACGCAGTATTTT. Protein sequence: CSAKSPTGTDTQYF.

This clonotype occurred many times. CDR3 amino acids: CASSPRVGPLAKNIQYF. The CDR3 region has the DNA TGTGCCAGCAGCCCAAGAGTAGGCCCTTTAGCCAAAAACATTCAGTACTTC. The chain joins TRBV3-1 to TRBJ2-4; no firm D call. Trimming removed 4 bases at V and 0 bases at J, with 16 bases between. The CDR3 sequence is 17 residues long. Germline V gene sequence: CDR1 LGHDT, CDR2 YNNKEL (reference sequence).

The chain couples TRBV20-1 to TRBJ2-3, with 10 positions matching TRBD2. V lost 4 bases and J lost 9; bases outside the gene matches: 7. This CDR3 has 13 residues. CDR1 DFQATT and CDR2 SNEGSKA come from the germline V gene (reference sequence). CDR3 DNA: TGCAGTGCTAATAGCGGGAGGTTGAACACGCAGTATTTT. Residues: CSANSGRLNTQYF.

In this sample, this clonotype turned up a few times. The gene calls are TRBV11-2 and TRBJ2-5; 8 nucleotides line up with TRBD1. V gave up 3 bases and J gave up 1 base; unmatched junction bases: 13. Germline-derived CDR1 and CDR2 are SGHAT and FQNNGV. The CDR3 runs 18 residues. The chain's CDR3 is CASSLTPLDRVVQETQYF. Here the CDR3 DNA reads TGTGCCAGCAGCTTGACCCCCTTGGACAGGGTGGTCCAAGAGACCCAGTACTTC. The entire variable domain, with the rest obtained from reference TRBV11-2 and TRBJ2-5, is as follows: EAGVAQSPRYKIIEKRQSVAFWCNPISGHATLYWYQQILGQGPKLLIQFQNNGVVDDSQLPKDRFSAERLKGVDSTLKIQPAKLEDSAVYLCASSLTPLDRVVQETQYFGPGTRLLVL.

The gene calls are TRBV7-2 and TRBJ2-2, with 10 bases lining up with TRBD2. J gave up 5 bases and V 0 bases, and 3 bases lay outside the gene matches. The CDR3 loop spans 16 amino acids. Germline lookup yields CDR1 SGHTA and CDR2 FQGNSA. CDR3 nucleotides: TGTGCCAGCAGCTTAGCGGTAGCGGGAGGAACCGGGGAGCTGTTTTTT. Its translation is CASSLAVAGGTGELFF. The variable domain in full, with the rest retrieved from reference TRBV7-2 and TRBJ2-2, is GAGVSQSPSNKVTEKGKDVELRCDPISGHTALYWYRQSLGQGLEFLIYFQGNSAPDKSGLPSDRFSAERTGGSVSTLTIQRTQQEDSAVYLCASSLAVAGGTGELFFGEGSRLTVL.

This clonotype was recorded at least ten times. This chain joins TRBV19 and TRBJ2-3, with TRBD1 matching over 11 bases. Trimming took 5 bases from V and 14 from J; bases not matched to a gene: 6. CDR3 length: 12 amino acids. In germline, CDR1 is LNHDA, CDR2 SQIVND (reference sequence). The CDR3 DNA is TGTGCCAGTAGTCCTGGACAGGGGGCTCGGTATTTT. This translates into CASSPGQGARYF.

There are many counts of this clonotype. The gene calls are TRBV6-6 and TRBJ2-5; D possibly corresponds to TRBD2 (6 bases). The CDR3 sequence is 10 residues long. Germline assignment: CDR1 MNHNY and CDR2 SVGAGI (reference sequence). The CDR3 loop is CATRGETQYF. The CDR3 bases are TGTGCGACCCGGGGGGAGACCCAGTACTTC.